The T cell receptor (beta chain) under discussion was sequenced for a study of T cells in localized non-small cell lung cancer. Study-level findings and limits: Owing to sequencing of a solitary tumor region, heterogeneity cannot be discounted. Maximal T cell clonality occurred in uninvolved adjacent lung, with tumor ranking below it. Patients showing higher blood T cell density tended to see longer overall survival. When the top 100 tumor clones were examined, a median 57 of them also appeared in the adjacent lung, which was paired and uninvolved.

Germline V gene data show CDR1 as SGHRS and CDR2 as YFSETQ. V gave up 0 bases and J gave up 2 bases; unmatched junction bases: 3. CDR3 length: 15 residues. Produced via immunoSEQ multiplex PCR; TCRdb's table is partial and in-frame only. Of tens of thousands of clones detected, around 87% appear once; the ten largest clones hold roughly 7%. Remarks on this clone: Antigen specificity is unknown.

The sample consisted of peripheral blood, taken before any cancer treatment. The chain couples TRBV5-1 to TRBJ2-7; 9 nucleotides line up with TRBD1. This TCR was recovered from a woman aged 18 to 55 with stage III lung adenocarcinoma. CDR3 in amino acids: CASSLGDRAPYEQYF. DNA for the CDR3: TGCGCCAGCAGCTTGGGGGACAGGGCTCCCTACGAGCAGTACTTC.